This TCR beta chain was captured in a study of blood T cell repertoires in COVID-19. At the level of the study: Acute-phase and convalescent COVID-19 samples originated in the United States, Italy and Spain. Sample material is recorded as cDNA or gDNA derived from T cells, B-cell-depleted T cells, or PBMCs.

Per the original data handling: Amplification of reference gene primers provided the estimated nucleated cell counts. Only in-frame clones appear in the TCRdb table, and some are missing; sequencing was by immunoSEQ multiplex PCR. The V and J calls and the clone size are those of that table, but D and trimming were determined from the DNA. The sample carries approximately 70,000 clones, 88% recorded once. Trimming left V 2 bases short and J 1 base short, with 8 bases between. The length of the CDR3 is 13 residues. Germline CDR1 and CDR2: GTSNPN and SVGIG (reference sequence). The source of this sequence is a woman aged 60-70 years with acute or convalescent COVID-19. Sequenced material: peripheral blood. This chain joins TRBV30 and TRBJ1-1; maybe TRBD1 (5 bases). The CDR3 protein is CAWSPGGNTEAFF. The CDR3, as DNA: TGTGCCTGGAGTCCCGGGGGGAACACTGAAGCTTTCTTT.